One and the same sample provided the 5 T cell receptor beta chains below, sequenced in a study of T cells in Graves' hyperthyroidism and ophthalmopathy. RNA transcripts gave rise to amplified TCR beta CDR3 regions. Initially, a first-round RT-PCR of the TCR CDR3 employed the HTBI primer set. TCRdb passed the multiplex PCR reads through MiXCR, listing each CDR3 protein once. The sample consists of about 500,000 distinct CDR3 sequences, 15% to 20% of them appearing once. Sequencing used blood. Every receptor here comes from a woman aged 30 to 39 with Graves' ophthalmopathy.

This clonotype was seen at least ten times. The chain links TRBV20-1 to TRBJ2-3; D remains ambiguous. The CDR3 extends over 16 amino acids. The ends were cut back, 1 base at V and 0 bases at J, with 14 bases in the middle. Germline loops: CDR1 DFQATT, CDR2 SNEGSKA (reference sequence). The CDR3 nucleotides are TGCAGTGCTAGAGGTGTCACATCAGCTAGCACAGATACGCAGTATTTT. Translation gives CSARGVTSASTDTQYF.

The rearrangement uses TRBV19 and TRBJ2-1; no clear D gene. Germline V gives CDR1 LNHDA, CDR2 SQIVND (reference sequence). The CDR3 contains 16 residues. V lost 3 bases to trimming and J lost 0 bases, with 12 bases between them. This chain's CDR3 is CASSISPGTSYNEQFF. The CDR3 DNA reads TGTGCCAGTAGTATTTCCCCCGGCACCTCCTACAATGAGCAGTTCTTC.

The chain recombines TRBV6-1 with TRBJ2-7, with D tentatively TRBD1 (5 bases). Trimming stripped 6 bases from V and 7 bases from J, with 13 bases between. CDR1 and CDR2 (germline): MNHNS, SASEGT. This CDR3 contains 12 residues. The CDR3 sequence: CASRDGRDEQYF. The CDR3 region has the DNA TGTGCCAGCAGGGACGGCAGGGATGAGCAGTACTTC.

The V gene is TRBV9, the J gene TRBJ1-6, with D uncertain. CDR1 is SGDLS and CDR2 is YYNGEE in the germline V gene. Trimming stripped 0 bases from V and 7 bases from J, with 8 bases between. The CDR3 spans 14 residues. The CDR3 DNA reads TGTGCCAGCAGCGTAGGACGGAAAAATTCACCCCTCCACTTT. The encoded protein is CASSVGRKNSPLHF.

This clonotype was seen more than once but under ten times. The J gene is TRBJ2-5, the V gene TRBV5-6; 12 bases align to TRBD2. From germline, CDR1 is SGHDT and CDR2 YYEEEE. CDR3 length: 17 residues. The ends lost 4 bases at V and 5 bases at J; junction bases unmatched: 12. The CDR3 DNA is TGTGCCAGCAGCCCGGGACTAGCGGGCGCCGGGTGGGAGACCCAGTACTTC. Translation: CASSPGLAGAGWETQYF. The complete variable domain, with remaining parts taken from reference TRBV5-6 and TRBJ2-5, reads DAGVTQSPTHLIKTRGQQVTLRCSPKSGHDTVSWYQQALGQGPQFIFQYYEEEERQRGNFPDRFSGHQFPNYSSELNVNALLLGDSALYLCASSPGLAGAGWETQYFGPGTRLLVL.